A single sample gave rise to the 18 T cell receptor beta chains below, sequenced in a study of memory CD4+ T cells and cytomegalovirus serostatus. The sort gate was single viable CD3+CD4+CD8-CD45RO+ cells for memory CD4+ T cells. The method was immunoSEQ multiplex PCR; TCRdb's version includes in-frame clones alone and lacks a portion of them. The repertoire consists of over 65,000 clones, with around four fifths occurring once and the leading ten covering approximately 2.8%. The sequenced sample consisted of memory CD4+ T cells from blood. The receptor set was obtained from an adult in good health and CMV-seropositive.

This clone occurred once. CDR3 region: CASRQDRRDQPQHF. The CDR3 DNA sequence: TGTGCCAGCAGGCAGGACAGGAGAGATCAGCCCCAGCATTTT. The chain has TRBV2 and TRBJ1-5; 7 bases line up with TRBD1. The CDR3 consists of 14 residues. Trimming at V came to 6 bases and at J to 5 bases, leaving 7 bases not matched to a gene. Germline-derived CDR1 and CDR2 are SNHLY and FYNNEI.

This chain links TRBV25-1 with TRBJ1-2; D is unresolved. V was pared by 6 bases and J by 4 bases, with 15 bases between. Germline CDR1 MGHDK, CDR2 SYGVNS. This CDR3 region has 14 residues. CDR3 in DNA: TGTGCCAGCAGACCAGATCAGGCCCCCTATGGCTACACCTTC. This translates into CASRPDQAPYGYTF.

Only a few counts were recorded for this clone. The chain employs TRBV5-6 and TRBJ2-2, with D possibly TRBD2 on 5 matching bases. The germline V gene has CDR1 SGHDT and CDR2 YYEEEE. The CDR3 runs to 18 residues. Trimming pared 3 bases from V and 4 bases from J, leaving 22 bases between. In nucleotides, the CDR3 is TGTGCCAGCAGCTCCTTGGACGGGAAGACCAGTGGCACCGGGGAGCTGTTTTTT. Protein: CASSSLDGKTSGTGELFF.

The J gene is TRBJ1-2, the V gene TRBV6-4; D is possibly TRBD1 (5 bases). Per the germline V gene, CDR1 is MRHNA and CDR2 is SNTAGT. The V gene lost 2 bases and the J gene lost 5 bases, with 12 bases spanning the gap. CDR3 length equals 14 residues. The CDR3 is CASSDPRPGYGYTF. The DNA of the CDR3 is TGTGCCAGCAGTGACCCCCGGCCAGGGTATGGCTACACCTTC.

The rearrangement links TRBV11-2 to TRBJ2-3; TRBD2 aligns across 9 bases. V trimming: 4 bases; J trimming: 1 base; junction bases outside the gene matches: 6. The CDR3 covers 16 residues. Germline V gives CDR1 SGHAT, CDR2 FQNNGV. The chain's CDR3 is CASSSYSGSGTDTQYF. Here the CDR3 DNA reads TGTGCCAGCAGCTCTTATAGCGGGAGCGGCACAGATACGCAGTATTTT.

This chain uses TRBV10-3 with TRBJ2-7, with a weak D call TRBD2 (7 bases). CDR1 and CDR2 (germline): ENHRY, SYGVKD. This CDR3 spans 15 amino acids. Between the trimmed V and J ends, which lost 2 bases and 0 bases, there was a span of 11 bases. For the CDR3, the DNA is TGTGCCATCAGTGAGGGGGGCGGGAGCTCCTACGAGCAGTACGTC. This sequence encodes CAISEGGGSSYEQYV.

The chain carries TRBV19 and TRBJ1-1; D uncertain. Germline V gene data show CDR1 as LNHDA and CDR2 as SQIVND (reference sequence). Trimming took off 7 bases at V and 4 bases at J, with 16 bases between the two ends. The CDR3 runs 14 residues. In DNA form, the CDR3 reads TGTGCCAGTACCACTGGAGTTGAGGGCACTGAAGCTTTCTTT. Its protein product is CASTTGVEGTEAFF.

This chain joins TRBV7-2 and TRBJ2-1; no reliable D call. Between the trimmed V and J ends, which lost 2 bases and 0 bases, there was a span of 8 bases. The CDR3 length is 15 residues. Per the germline V gene, CDR1 is SGHTA and CDR2 is FQGNSA. The CDR3 spells CASSLSVSSYNEQFF. Here the CDR3 DNA reads TGTGCCAGCAGCTTATCCGTCTCCTCCTACAATGAGCAGTTCTTC.

The chain employs TRBV10-3 and TRBJ1-6; D may be TRBD1 (5 bases). CDR3 size: 17 residues. CDR1 and CDR2 from the germline V gene are ENHRY and SYGVKD. Trimming pared 0 bases from V and 2 bases from J, leaving 11 bases between. CDR3 nucleotide sequence: TGTGCCATCAGTGAGTCGTCGGGGACGACCTATAATTCACCCCTCCACTTT. Translation gives CAISESSGTTYNSPLHF.

This clone was seen only once. The gene calls are TRBV18 and TRBJ1-2; D uncertain. This CDR3 region has 14 residues. The V end lost 3 bases, the J end lost 4 bases, and 12 bases lay between the germline ends. Germline lookup yields CDR1 KGHSH and CDR2 LQKENI. This chain's CDR3 is CASSPSGTVYGYTF. The DNA of the CDR3 is TGTGCCAGCTCACCGTCAGGTACCGTCTATGGCTACACCTTC.

As for this clone: The junction departs from germline at one end; a sequencing error may be responsible. The chain couples TRBV18 to TRBJ2-5, with D perhaps matching TRBD1 or TRBD2 (5 bases each). CDR1 is KGHSH, CDR2 LQKENI, per germline. The CDR3 is 14 amino acids. The CDR3 DNA reads TGTGCCAGCTCAGCACCCGGGACCGCAGAGACCCAGTACTTC. Protein: CASSAPGTAETQYF.

The V call is TRBV7-9, the J call TRBJ1-4; 10 bases match TRBD1. Germline-derived CDR1 and CDR2 are SEHNR and FQNEAQ (reference sequence). Germline trimming cut 3 bases from V and 4 bases from J; bases unmatched to any gene: 5. The CDR3 contains 16 residues. In DNA form, the CDR3 reads TGTGCCAGCAGCTTCGGACAGGGGGACCTTAATGAAAAACTGTTTTTT. This sequence encodes CASSFGQGDLNEKLFF.

The chain carries TRBV7-9 and TRBJ1-6, with unresolved D. V was clipped by 1 base and J by 7 bases, with 5 bases between them. The CDR3 has 13 residues. CDR1 and CDR2 from the germline V gene are SEHNR and FQNEAQ (reference sequence). CDR3 DNA sequence: TGTGCCAGCAGCTTAGATGCGAATTCACCCCTCCACTTT. Protein: CASSLDANSPLHF.

The chain is built from TRBV5-1 and TRBJ1-2; 7 bases align to TRBD1. In germline, CDR1 is SGHRS, CDR2 YFSETQ. This CDR3 comprises 16 residues. V shed 3 bases, J shed 4 bases, and the junction held 12 bases outside the gene matches. CDR3 loop: CASSSQGGRSSYGYTF. DNA for the CDR3: TGCGCCAGCAGCTCCCAGGGGGGCCGTTCGTCCTATGGCTACACCTTC. The variable domain in full, completed from reference TRBV5-1 and TRBJ1-2, reads KAGVTQTPRYLIKTRGQQVTLSCSPISGHRSVSWYQQTPGQGLQFLFEYFSETQRNKGNFPGRFSGRQFSNSRSEMNVSTLELGDSALYLCASSSQGGRSSYGYTFGSGTRLTVV.

The chain joins TRBV7-8 to TRBJ2-6, with TRBD1 matching 10 bases. V lost 1 base and J lost 2; bases outside the gene matches: 8. The CDR3 covers 19 residues. CDR1 is SGHVS and CDR2 is FQNEAQ in the germline V gene. CDR3 sequence: CASSLGQGAVSPGANVLTF. DNA for the CDR3: TGTGCCAGCAGCTTAGGACAGGGGGCGGTATCCCCTGGGGCCAACGTCCTGACTTTC.

This clone showed up just a few times. This sequence joins TRBV30 and TRBJ1-1; D perhaps matches TRBD1 (6 bases). V dropped 4 bases and J dropped 1 base, with 10 bases sitting between them. CDR1 and CDR2 from the germline V gene are GTSNPN and SVGIG (reference sequence). This CDR3 region has 13 residues. CDR3: CAWTPDRNTEAFF. For the CDR3, the DNA is TGTGCCTGGACTCCGGACAGGAACACTGAAGCTTTCTTT. The complete variable domain, with remaining parts taken from reference TRBV30 and TRBJ1-1, reads SQTIHQWPATLVQPVGSPLSLECTVEGTSNPNLYWYRQAAGRGLQLLFYSVGIGQISSEVPQNLSASRPQDRQFILSSKKLLLSDSGFYLCAWTPDRNTEAFFGQGTRLTVV.

This rearrangement joins TRBV6-5 to TRBJ2-1, with TRBD2 identical over 7 bases. Germline assignment: CDR1 MNHEY and CDR2 SVGAGI. This CDR3 region has 13 residues. J lost 9 bases, V lost 6 bases, and 8 bases had no gene match. For the CDR3, the DNA is TGTGCCAGCAGCCCTACCGGGGGGAGTGAGCAGTTCTTC. Translation gives CASSPTGGSEQFF.

This chain joins TRBV7-8 and TRBJ1-2; D not certain. The CDR3 consists of 13 residues. V lost 5 bases, J lost 0 bases, and 7 bases lay in between. Per germline, CDR1 SGHVS and CDR2 FQNEAQ. The CDR3 coding sequence is TGTGCCAGCAGCCCCAGAGCTAACTATGGCTACACCTTC. It codes for CASSPRANYGYTF.